This TCR beta chain originates from a study of blood T cell repertoires in COVID-19. About the research overall: Sites across the United States, Italy and Spain contributed samples from acute and convalescent COVID-19. Sources were T cells, B-cell-depleted T cells, or PBMCs; the material itself was cDNA or gDNA.

Germline values: CDR1 KGHSH, CDR2 LQKENI. Trimming took off 3 bases at V and 1 base at J, with 15 bases between the two ends. The CDR3 runs 17 residues. Authors' analysis steps: Using reference gene primer amplification, nucleated cell counts were estimated. Some clones are missing from TCRdb's copy, which holds only in-frame ones; the method was immunoSEQ multiplex PCR. That table is the source of V, J and clone size, and D and trimming were worked out from the DNA. Among some 100,000 clones listed, 85% were seen once. Sequenced: peripheral blood. This TCR was recovered from a woman in her 70s with active or convalescent COVID-19. The chain carries TRBV18 and TRBJ1-4, with D possibly being TRBD1 (6 bases). In DNA, the CDR3 is TGTGCCAGCTCACCGACTTATCAACAGGGAACTAATGAAAAACTGTTTTTT. Protein: CASSPTYQQGTNEKLFF.